This entry lists 19 T cell receptor beta chains sequenced from one sample in a study of beta chain features in type 1 diabetes. Every isolated RNA sample was fully reverse transcribed, so sequencing captured expressed TCRB transcripts. The repertoire was sequenced with immunoSEQ multiplex PCR; TCRdb's copy has only in-frame clones and lacks some. Here the sample spans 140,000 to 150,000 clones, less than 11% being singletons. Sequenced sample: naive CD4+ T cells from blood. Receptor source: a man younger than 35 in good health.

This chain joins TRBV30 and TRBJ1-6, with TRBD1 identical over 9 bases. Germline V gives CDR1 GTSNPN, CDR2 SVGIG (reference sequence). Trimming removed 3 bases from V and 5 bases from J; junction bases left unmatched: 8. CDR3 length: 16 amino acids. CDR3 region: CAWRPGQGTNNSPLHF. The CDR3 DNA follows: TGTGCCTGGAGGCCGGGACAGGGAACGAATAATTCACCCCTCCACTTT.

This clone was detected a few times. This chain joins TRBV7-2 and TRBJ1-5; perhaps TRBD1 as D (5 bases). This CDR3 contains 16 residues. CDR1 is SGHTA and CDR2 is FQGNSA in the germline V gene. Trimming took off 2 bases at V and 5 bases at J, with 16 bases between the two ends. For the CDR3, the DNA is TGTGCCAGCAGCTTAATCGAGAGTCGGGGGGATCAGCCCCAGCATTTT. This gives the protein CASSLIESRGDQPQHF. The whole variable domain, remainder taken from reference TRBV7-2 and TRBJ1-5, is GAGVSQSPSNKVTEKGKDVELRCDPISGHTALYWYRQSLGQGLEFLIYFQGNSAPDKSGLPSDRFSAERTGGSVSTLTIQRTQQEDSAVYLCASSLIESRGDQPQHFGDGTRLSIL.

The table lists this clone with many counts. The chain is built from TRBV29-1 and TRBJ1-4, with 9 bases lining up with TRBD1. Germline lookup yields CDR1 SQVTM and CDR2 ANQGSEA. This CDR3 comprises 14 residues. The V gene end was trimmed by 7 bases and the J gene end by 8 bases; junction bases not matched to a gene: 11. CDR3 in amino acids: CSASAGQGREKLFF. CDR3 sequence (DNA): TGCAGCGCCTCGGCCGGACAGGGGCGGGAAAAACTGTTTTTT. Variable domain in full (rest from reference TRBV29-1 and TRBJ1-4): SAVISQKPSRDICQRGTSLTIQCQVDSQVTMMFWYRQQPGQSLTLIATANQGSEATYESGFVIDKFPISRPNLTFSTLTVSNMSPEDSSIYLCSASAGQGREKLFFGSGTQLSVL.

V usage is TRBV4-2 and J usage is TRBJ2-2, with D possibly matching TRBD2 (5 bases). Germline CDR1 LGHNA, CDR2 YNFKEQ. This CDR3 comprises 16 residues. V was pared by 0 bases and J by 1 base, with 9 bases between. As DNA, the CDR3 is TGTGCCAGCAGCCAAGATGGAGGAAAGAACACCGGGGAGCTGTTTTTT. Translation gives CASSQDGGKNTGELFF.

A few counts support this clone. The chain links TRBV7-2 to TRBJ2-1, with D tentatively TRBD1 (6 bases). Germline values: CDR1 SGHTA, CDR2 FQGNSA. This CDR3 spans 15 amino acids. V lost 3 bases and J 4 bases, leaving 13 bases between the germline ends. DNA of the CDR3: TGTGCCAGCAGCTTCGGACAGCCTAGTTACAATGAGCAGTTCTTC. Translated, it gives CASSFGQPSYNEQFF.

The chain combines TRBV4-2 with TRBJ2-2, with 7 bases lining up with TRBD1. CDR1 is LGHNA, CDR2 YNFKEQ, per germline. J was trimmed by 5 bases and V by 1 base; bases with no gene match: 7. CDR3 length: 16 amino acids. CDR3 bases: TGTGCCAGCAGCCAAGGGGACAGAGATGGAACCGGGGAGCTGTTTTTT. The encoded protein is CASSQGDRDGTGELFF.

This clone has more than one count but fewer than ten. This sequence joins TRBV7-9 and TRBJ2-1; 16 bases align to TRBD2. CDR3 length: 15 amino acids. V was pared by 5 bases and J by 9 bases, with 4 bases of the junction left unmatched. Germline CDR1 and CDR2: SEHNR and FQNEAQ (reference sequence). CDR3 sequence (DNA): TGTGCCAGCAGCGCCGGGACTAGCGGGGGGGTTGAGCAGTTCTTC. As protein: CASSAGTSGGVEQFF.

In this sample, this clone turned up a few times. V and J are TRBV20-1 and TRBJ1-3; D possibly corresponds to TRBD1 (6 bases). The germline V and J ends were trimmed by 7 bases and 5 bases, with 9 bases remaining between them. Germline loops: CDR1 DFQATT, CDR2 SNEGSKA (reference sequence). The CDR3 covers 11 residues. This CDR3 is CSVGARNTIYF. DNA for the CDR3: TGCAGTGTGGGGGCTAGAAACACCATATATTTT.

This clone was seen ten or more times. The chain combines TRBV29-1 with TRBJ2-5; the D gene is possibly TRBD2 (6 bases). Deletions cut 6 bases from V and 0 bases from J, with 14 bases between. This CDR3 is 14 amino acids long. Per germline, CDR1 SQVTM and CDR2 ANQGSEA. CDR3 nucleotides: TGCAGCGTGGACGCGGGGCAGGACCAAGAGACCCAGTACTTC. Translation: CSVDAGQDQETQYF.

This clone was detected a few times. The V call is TRBV30, the J call TRBJ1-5, with D perhaps TRBD1 (5 bases). Germline loops: CDR1 GTSNPN, CDR2 SVGIG (reference sequence). This CDR3 spans 14 amino acids. V lost 0 bases and J lost 6, with 12 bases in between. The CDR3 here is CAWSVLSGLQPQHF. The CDR3 DNA is TGTGCCTGGAGTGTACTGTCAGGGCTTCAGCCCCAGCATTTT.

The V and J genes are TRBV19 and TRBJ2-2; tentative D call: TRBD2 (6 bases). The ends were cut back, 4 bases at V and 2 bases at J, with 11 bases in the middle. CDR1 and CDR2 from the germline V gene are LNHDA and SQIVND (reference sequence). This CDR3 contains 15 residues. This CDR3 reads CASSKGTVNTGELFF. The CDR3 nucleotides read TGTGCCAGTAGTAAAGGGACTGTCAACACCGGGGAGCTGTTTTTT. The full variable domain, completed using reference TRBV19 and TRBJ2-2, is DGGITQSPKYLFRKEGQNVTLSCEQNLNHDAMYWYRQDPGQGLRLIYYSQIVNDFQKGDIAEGYSVSREKKESFPLTVTSAQKNPTAFYLCASSKGTVNTGELFFGEGSRLTVL.

This clone was seen more than once but under ten times. V is TRBV4-2 and J is TRBJ2-7; a weak D match, TRBD1 (6 bases). Germline CDR1 reads LGHNA; CDR2 reads YNFKEQ. This CDR3 comprises 17 residues. The V end lost 0 bases, the J end lost 2 bases, and 17 bases lay between the germline ends. CDR3 residues: CASSQDLNRAKPYEQYF. The CDR3 DNA is TGTGCCAGCAGCCAAGATCTGAACAGGGCCAAACCCTACGAGCAGTACTTC.

This clone was seen many times. This sequence joins TRBV5-6 and TRBJ1-1; no clear D. CDR3 length equals 13 residues. Trimming shortened V by 2 bases and J by 1 base, and 6 bases separated the two germline ends. CDR1 and CDR2 from the germline V gene are SGHDT and YYEEEE. CDR3 loop: CASSFGGNTEAFF. The CDR3 coding sequence is TGTGCCAGCAGCTTCGGAGGGAACACTGAAGCTTTCTTT. Drawing the rest from reference TRBV5-6 and TRBJ1-1, the complete variable domain is DAGVTQSPTHLIKTRGQQVTLRCSPKSGHDTVSWYQQALGQGPQFIFQYYEEEERQRGNFPDRFSGHQFPNYSSELNVNALLLGDSALYLCASSFGGNTEAFFGQGTRLTVV.

This clone was counted ten times or more. The J gene is TRBJ2-6, the V gene TRBV19, with a tentative D call TRBD1 (6 bases). This CDR3 has 15 residues. The V end was cut by 4 bases, the J end by 2 bases, with 9 bases between. Germline CDR1 reads LNHDA; CDR2 reads SQIVND (reference sequence). CDR3 sequence reads: CASSTQGAGANVLTF. Here the CDR3 DNA reads TGTGCCAGTAGTACACAGGGAGCTGGGGCCAACGTCCTGACTTTC.

The chain has TRBV5-6 and TRBJ2-7; D call uncertain. CDR1 and CDR2 from the germline V gene are SGHDT and YYEEEE. The CDR3 contains 11 residues. The V and J ends lost 7 bases and 4 bases respectively, with 9 bases between them. CDR3 region: CASGPHYEQYF. The CDR3 DNA is TGTGCCAGCGGGCCCCATTACGAGCAGTACTTC.

Ten or more counts support this clone. This chain joins TRBV7-9 and TRBJ2-3, with D possibly TRBD2 on 6 matching bases. V dropped 4 bases and J dropped 5 bases, with 13 bases sitting between them. Germline CDR1 is SEHNR and CDR2 is FQNEAQ (reference sequence). This CDR3 has 14 residues. The CDR3 region is CASSWRGGQDTQYF. CDR3 DNA sequence: TGTGCCAGCAGCTGGAGGGGTGGTCAAGATACGCAGTATTTT.

This clone was detected a few times. The J gene is TRBJ2-1, the V gene TRBV11-2, with D possibly being TRBD2 (7 bases). V lost 5 bases and J lost 5, with 16 bases in between. Germline V lookup: CDR1 SGHAT, CDR2 FQNNGV. The CDR3 runs to 15 residues. The CDR3 reads CASSAGASGDNEQFF. In DNA, the CDR3 is TGTGCCAGCAGCGCAGGGGCTAGCGGCGACAATGAGCAGTTCTTC.

CDR3 in amino acids: CASSLARQGPYNEQFF. The CDR3 bases are TGTGCCAGCAGCTTGGCAAGACAGGGACCCTACAATGAGCAGTTCTTC. The J gene is TRBJ2-1, the V gene TRBV7-2, with 7 bases identical to TRBD1. The CDR3 totals 16 residues. The V segment lost 3 bases and the J segment 2 bases; nucleotides outside the gene matches: 7. CDR1 SGHTA and CDR2 FQGNSA come from the germline V gene.

This clone was counted ten times or more. The CDR3 loop is CASTRASADTQYF. The CDR3 nucleotides read TGTGCCAGCACTAGAGCTAGCGCTGATACGCAGTATTTT. The V and J genes are TRBV6-5 and TRBJ2-3, with TRBD2 as a possible D gene (6 bases). The V end was cut by 7 bases, the J end by 6 bases, with 14 bases between. This CDR3 is 13 amino acids long. CDR1 is MNHEY, CDR2 SVGAGI, per germline.